This is a list of T cell receptor beta chains from one sample in a study of T cells in Graves' hyperthyroidism and ophthalmopathy. TCRdb fed the multiplex PCR reads into MiXCR, producing one record per CDR3 protein. The repertoire consists of about 500,000 distinct CDR3 sequences, with 40% to 50% occurring once and the leading ten covering about two fifths. Sequenced input: peripheral blood or thyroid tissue (not recorded which). All receptors come from an adult woman with Graves' disease, either hyperthyroidism or ophthalmopathy (not recorded which). CDR3s leave out the opening cysteine and the closing phenylalanine or tryptophan.

len: 12; j_gene: TRBJ2-5; v_gene: TRBV9; CDR3aa: ASSSSPGWETQY
len: 14; j_gene: TRBJ2-7; v_gene: TRBV4-3; CDR3aa: ASSQDLVRGEYEQY
len: 15; j_gene: TRBJ2-7; v_gene: TRBV2; CDR3aa: ATQTGTSGSWTYEQY
len: 13; j_gene: TRBJ1-5; v_gene: TRBV28; CDR3aa: ASSLSVGEDQPQH
len: 13; j_gene: TRBJ2-7; v_gene: TRBV5-1; CDR3aa: ASSPRTGLTYEQY
len: 16; j_gene: TRBJ2-5; v_gene: TRBV7-6; CDR3aa: ASSFRTFGDRVWRSQY
len: 10; j_gene: TRBJ2-6; v_gene: TRBV12-3/TRBV12-4; CDR3aa: ASSPNGAVLT
len: 12; j_gene: TRBJ2-7; v_gene: TRBV12-3/TRBV12-4; CDR3aa: ASSLGGDIYEQY
len: 14; j_gene: TRBJ2-2; v_gene: TRBV4-1; CDR3aa: ASSQDSGQGSGELF
len: 15; j_gene: TRBJ1-5; v_gene: TRBV19; CDR3aa: ASRRRRDAGALQPQH
len: 12; j_gene: TRBJ1-1; v_gene: TRBV7-2; CDR3aa: ASRSGHPNTEAF
len: 10; j_gene: TRBJ1-2; v_gene: TRBV2; CDR3aa: ASSEEGRGYT
len: 10; j_gene: TRBJ1-5; v_gene: TRBV7-2; CDR3aa: ASSPWISPQH
len: 13; j_gene: TRBJ1-2; v_gene: TRBV10-3; CDR3aa: AISGGTGAPSGYT
len: 13; j_gene: TRBJ2-3; v_gene: TRBV2; CDR3aa: ASSEGQGNTDTQY
len: 10; j_gene: TRBJ2-5; v_gene: TRBV20-1; CDR3aa: SASTSQETQY
len: 14; j_gene: TRBJ2-7; v_gene: TRBV24-1; CDR3aa: ATSDGPGQGSHEQY
len: 10; j_gene: TRBJ1-2; v_gene: TRBV29-1; CDR3aa: SVEGTEFGYT
len: 14; j_gene: TRBJ1-2; v_gene: TRBV7-9; CDR3aa: ASSLAPGQYDYGYT
len: 13; j_gene: TRBJ2-5; v_gene: TRBV4-1; CDR3aa: ASSQVEGARETQY
len: 11; j_gene: TRBJ1-1; v_gene: TRBV7-2; CDR3aa: ASSRQRNTEAF
len: 10; j_gene: TRBJ1-1; v_gene: TRBV20-1; CDR3aa: SATGGVTEAF
len: 12; j_gene: TRBJ1-2; v_gene: TRBV15; CDR3aa: ATSTGTGVYGYT
len: 9; j_gene: TRBJ2-7; v_gene: TRBV6-1; CDR3aa: ASRRWGEQY
len: 13; j_gene: TRBJ2-7; v_gene: TRBV20-1; CDR3aa: SAEGLAGRTYEQY
len: 13; j_gene: TRBJ2-2; v_gene: TRBV5-1; CDR3aa: ASSQQGGNTGELF
len: 11; j_gene: TRBJ1-4; v_gene: TRBV7-8; CDR3aa: ASSDPTNEKLF